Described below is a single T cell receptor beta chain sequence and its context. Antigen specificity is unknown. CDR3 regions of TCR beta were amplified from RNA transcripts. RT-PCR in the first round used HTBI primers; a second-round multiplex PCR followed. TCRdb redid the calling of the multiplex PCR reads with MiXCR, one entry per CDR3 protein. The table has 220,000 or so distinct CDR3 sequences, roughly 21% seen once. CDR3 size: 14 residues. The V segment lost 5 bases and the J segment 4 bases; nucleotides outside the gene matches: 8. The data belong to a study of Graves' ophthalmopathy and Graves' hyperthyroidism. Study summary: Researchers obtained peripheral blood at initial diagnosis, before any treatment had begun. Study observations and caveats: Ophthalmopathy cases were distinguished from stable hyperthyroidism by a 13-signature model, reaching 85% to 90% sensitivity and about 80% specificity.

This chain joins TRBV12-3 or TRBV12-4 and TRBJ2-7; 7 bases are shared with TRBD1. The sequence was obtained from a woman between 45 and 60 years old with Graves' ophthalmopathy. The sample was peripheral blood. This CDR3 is CASSRRLRGYEQYF. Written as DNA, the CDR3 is TGTGCCAGCAGTCGCCGGCTCAGGGGGTACGAGCAGTACTTC.